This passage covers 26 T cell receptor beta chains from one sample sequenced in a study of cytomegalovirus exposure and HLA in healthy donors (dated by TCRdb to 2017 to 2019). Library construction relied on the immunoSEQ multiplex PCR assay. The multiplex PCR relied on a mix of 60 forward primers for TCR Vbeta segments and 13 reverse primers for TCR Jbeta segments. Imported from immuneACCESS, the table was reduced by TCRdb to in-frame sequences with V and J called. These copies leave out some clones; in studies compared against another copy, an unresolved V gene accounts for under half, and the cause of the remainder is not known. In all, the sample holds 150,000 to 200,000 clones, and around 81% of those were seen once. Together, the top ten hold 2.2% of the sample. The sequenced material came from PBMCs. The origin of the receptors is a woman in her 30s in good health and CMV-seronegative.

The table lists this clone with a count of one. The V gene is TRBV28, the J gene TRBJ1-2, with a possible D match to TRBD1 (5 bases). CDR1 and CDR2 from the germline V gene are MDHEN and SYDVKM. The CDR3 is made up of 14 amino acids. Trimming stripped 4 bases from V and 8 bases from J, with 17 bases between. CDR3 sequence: CASSSAGRPGGYTF. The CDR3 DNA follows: TGTGCCAGCAGTTCGGCAGGGAGGCCTGGAGGCTACACCTTC.

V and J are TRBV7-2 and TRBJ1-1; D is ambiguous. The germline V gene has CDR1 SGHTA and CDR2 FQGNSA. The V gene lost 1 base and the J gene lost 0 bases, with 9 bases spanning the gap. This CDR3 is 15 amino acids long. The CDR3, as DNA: TGTGCCAGCAGCTTAGTAGAGGGCATGAACACTGAAGCTTTCTTT. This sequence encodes CASSLVEGMNTEAFF.

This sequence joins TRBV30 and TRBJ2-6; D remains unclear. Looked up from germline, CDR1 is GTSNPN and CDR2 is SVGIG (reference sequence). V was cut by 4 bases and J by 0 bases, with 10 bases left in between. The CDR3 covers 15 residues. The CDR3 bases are TGTGCCTGGACCAGCGCAAACTCTGGGGCCAACGTCCTGACTTTC. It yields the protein CAWTSANSGANVLTF.

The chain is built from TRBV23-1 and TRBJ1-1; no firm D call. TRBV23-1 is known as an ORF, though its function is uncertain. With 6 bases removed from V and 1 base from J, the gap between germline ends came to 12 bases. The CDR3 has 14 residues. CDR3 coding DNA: TGCGCCAGCAGACTCAAGCGTCGGAACACTGAAGCTTTCTTT. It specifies CASRLKRRNTEAFF.

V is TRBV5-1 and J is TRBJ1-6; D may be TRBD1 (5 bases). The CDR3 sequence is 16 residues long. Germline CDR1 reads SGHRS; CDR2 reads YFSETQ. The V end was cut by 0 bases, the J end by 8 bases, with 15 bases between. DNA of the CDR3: TGCGCCAGCAGCTTGGCGCCAGGGAATAGAGATTCACCCCTCCACTTT. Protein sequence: CASSLAPGNRDSPLHF.

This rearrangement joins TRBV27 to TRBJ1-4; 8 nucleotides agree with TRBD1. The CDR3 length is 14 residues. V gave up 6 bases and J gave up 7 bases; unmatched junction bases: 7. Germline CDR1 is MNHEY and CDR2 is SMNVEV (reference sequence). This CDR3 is CASRRQGYAEKLFF. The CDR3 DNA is TGTGCCAGCAGAAGACAGGGGTACGCTGAAAAACTGTTTTTT.

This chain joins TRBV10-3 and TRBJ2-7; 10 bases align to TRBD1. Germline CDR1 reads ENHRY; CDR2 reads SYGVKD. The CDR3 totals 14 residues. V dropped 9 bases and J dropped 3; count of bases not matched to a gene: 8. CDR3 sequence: CAITPGQGIYEQYF. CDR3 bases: TGTGCCATTACCCCGGGACAGGGGATCTACGAGCAGTACTTC.

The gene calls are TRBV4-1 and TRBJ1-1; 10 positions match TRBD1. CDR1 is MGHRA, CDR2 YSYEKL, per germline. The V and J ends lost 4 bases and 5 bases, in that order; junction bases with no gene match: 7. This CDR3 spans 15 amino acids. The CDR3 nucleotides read TGCGCCAGCAGCCGAGGGACAGGGGCCGGAACTGAAGCTTTCTTT. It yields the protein CASSRGTGAGTEAFF.

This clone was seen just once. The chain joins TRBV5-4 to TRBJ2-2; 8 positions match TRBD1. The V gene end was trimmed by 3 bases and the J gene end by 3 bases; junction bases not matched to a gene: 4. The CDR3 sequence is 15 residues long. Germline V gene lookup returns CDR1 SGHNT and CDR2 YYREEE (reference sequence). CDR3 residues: CASSWTGKDTGELFF. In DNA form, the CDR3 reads TGTGCCAGCAGCTGGACAGGGAAGGACACCGGGGAGCTGTTTTTT. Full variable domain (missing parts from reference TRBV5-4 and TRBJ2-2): ETGVTQSPTHLIKTRGQQVTLRCSSQSGHNTVSWYQQALGQGPQFIFQYYREEENGRGNFPPRFSGLQFPNYSSELNVNALELDDSALYLCASSWTGKDTGELFFGEGSRLTVL.

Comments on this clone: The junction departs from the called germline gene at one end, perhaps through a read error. CDR3 sequence: CASSLAGRVAKNSQYF. Here the CDR3 DNA reads TGCGCCAGCAGCTTGGCCGGCAGGGTAGCCAAAAACAGTCAGTACTTC. The V call is TRBV5-1, the J call TRBJ2-4, with a weak D call TRBD1 (5 bases). Germline assignment: CDR1 SGHRS and CDR2 YFSETQ. This CDR3 is built from 16 residues.

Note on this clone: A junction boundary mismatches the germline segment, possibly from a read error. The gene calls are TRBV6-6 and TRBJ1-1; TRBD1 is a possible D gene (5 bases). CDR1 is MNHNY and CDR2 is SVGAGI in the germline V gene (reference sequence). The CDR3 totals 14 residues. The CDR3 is CASSYEAGNPEAFF. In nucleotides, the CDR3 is TGTGCCAGCAGTTACGAGGCAGGGAACCCTGAAGCTTTCTTT.

The CDR3 loop reads CASSWGQPNSPLHF. DNA for the CDR3: TGTGCCAGCAGTTGGGGACAGCCTAATTCACCCCTCCACTTT. This chain uses TRBV2 with TRBJ1-6, with 7 nucleotides matching TRBD1. After removal of 5 bases from V and 6 bases from J, the junction contained 4 bases not matched to a gene. This CDR3 has 14 amino acids. Germline V gene data show CDR1 as SNHLY and CDR2 as FYNNEI.

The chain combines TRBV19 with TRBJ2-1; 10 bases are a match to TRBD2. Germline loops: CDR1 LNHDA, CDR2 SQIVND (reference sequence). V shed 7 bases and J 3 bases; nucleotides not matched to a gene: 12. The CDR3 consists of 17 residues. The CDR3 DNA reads TGTGCCAGTACCCCAAGGTCTTCTAGCGGGGGCTACAATGAGCAGTTCTTC. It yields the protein CASTPRSSSGGYNEQFF. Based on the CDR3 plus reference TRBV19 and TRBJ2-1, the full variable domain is DGGITQSPKYLFRKEGQNVTLSCEQNLNHDAMYWYRQDPGQGLRLIYYSQIVNDFQKGDIAEGYSVSREKKESFPLTVTSAQKNPTAFYLCASTPRSSSGGYNEQFFGPGTRLTVL.

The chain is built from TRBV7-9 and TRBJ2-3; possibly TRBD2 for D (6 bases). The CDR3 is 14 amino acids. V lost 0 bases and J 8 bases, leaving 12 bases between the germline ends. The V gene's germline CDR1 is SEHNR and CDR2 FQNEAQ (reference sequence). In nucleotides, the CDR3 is TGTGCCAGCAGCTTAGCTCTAACGGAGGGTACGCAGTATTTT. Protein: CASSLALTEGTQYF.

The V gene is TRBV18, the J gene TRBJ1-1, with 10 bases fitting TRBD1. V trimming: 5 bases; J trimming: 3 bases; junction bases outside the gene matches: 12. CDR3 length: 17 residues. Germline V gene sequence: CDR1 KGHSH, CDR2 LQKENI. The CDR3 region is CASSTRTGGSGDTEAFF. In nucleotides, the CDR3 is TGTGCCAGCTCAACGCGGACAGGGGGTTCTGGGGACACTGAAGCTTTCTTT.

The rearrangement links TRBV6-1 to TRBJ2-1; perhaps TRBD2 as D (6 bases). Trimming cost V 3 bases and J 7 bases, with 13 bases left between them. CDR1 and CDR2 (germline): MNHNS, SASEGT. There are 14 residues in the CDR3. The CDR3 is CASSEWREGNEQFF. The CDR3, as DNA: TGTGCCAGCAGTGAGTGGCGGGAAGGGAATGAGCAGTTCTTC.

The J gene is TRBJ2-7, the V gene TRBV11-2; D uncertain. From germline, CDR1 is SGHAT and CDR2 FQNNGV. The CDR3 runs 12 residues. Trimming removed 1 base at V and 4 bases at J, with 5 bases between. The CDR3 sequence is CASSLGLYEQYF. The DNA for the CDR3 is TGTGCCAGCAGCTTAGGTCTTTACGAGCAGTACTTC. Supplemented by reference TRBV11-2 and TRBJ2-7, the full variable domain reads EAGVAQSPRYKIIEKRQSVAFWCNPISGHATLYWYQQILGQGPKLLIQFQNNGVVDDSQLPKDRFSAERLKGVDSTLKIQPAKLEDSAVYLCASSLGLYEQYFGPGTRLTVT.

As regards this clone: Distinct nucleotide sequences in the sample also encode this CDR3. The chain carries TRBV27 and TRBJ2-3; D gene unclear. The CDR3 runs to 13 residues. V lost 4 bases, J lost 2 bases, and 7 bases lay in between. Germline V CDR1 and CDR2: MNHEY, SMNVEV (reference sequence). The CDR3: CASSSTFTDTQYF. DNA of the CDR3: TGTGCCAGCAGTTCGACTTTCACAGATACGCAGTATTTT.

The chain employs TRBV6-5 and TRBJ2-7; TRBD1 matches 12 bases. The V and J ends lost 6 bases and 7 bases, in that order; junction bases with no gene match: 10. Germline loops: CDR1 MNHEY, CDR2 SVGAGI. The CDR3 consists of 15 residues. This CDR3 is CASRGQGAIWGEQYF. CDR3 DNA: TGTGCCAGCAGGGGACAGGGGGCCATTTGGGGAGAGCAGTACTTC.

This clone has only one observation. CDR3 DNA: TGTGCCAGCAGTACCCGGGACAGGGTTAGGGAGACCCAGTACTTC. Its translation is CASSTRDRVRETQYF. The V and J genes are TRBV6-7 and TRBJ2-5; 9 bases agree with TRBD1. TRBV6-7 is treated as an ORF (open reading frame) with a function not yet certain. J lost 5 bases, V lost 5 bases, and 9 bases had no gene match. The CDR3 length is 15 residues.

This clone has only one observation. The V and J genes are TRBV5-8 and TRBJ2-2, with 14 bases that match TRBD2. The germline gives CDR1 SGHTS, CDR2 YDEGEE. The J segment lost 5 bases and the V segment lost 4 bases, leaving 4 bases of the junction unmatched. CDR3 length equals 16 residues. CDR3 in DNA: TGTGCCAGCAGCCGGGGACTAGCGGGGGATACCGGGGAGCTGTTTTTT. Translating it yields CASSRGLAGDTGELFF.

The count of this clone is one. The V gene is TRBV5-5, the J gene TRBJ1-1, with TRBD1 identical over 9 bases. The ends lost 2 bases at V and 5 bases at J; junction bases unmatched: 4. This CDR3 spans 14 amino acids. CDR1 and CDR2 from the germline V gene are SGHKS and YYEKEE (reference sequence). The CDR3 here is CASSFLGQGTEAFF. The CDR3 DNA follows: TGTGCCAGCAGCTTCTTAGGACAGGGGACTGAAGCTTTCTTT.

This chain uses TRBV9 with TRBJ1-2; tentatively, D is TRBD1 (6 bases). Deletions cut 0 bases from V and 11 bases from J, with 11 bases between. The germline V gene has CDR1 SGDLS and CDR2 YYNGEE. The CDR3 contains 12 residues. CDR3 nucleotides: TGTGCCAGCAGCGTAGTCGGGGGGCGATACACCTTC. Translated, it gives CASSVVGGRYTF.

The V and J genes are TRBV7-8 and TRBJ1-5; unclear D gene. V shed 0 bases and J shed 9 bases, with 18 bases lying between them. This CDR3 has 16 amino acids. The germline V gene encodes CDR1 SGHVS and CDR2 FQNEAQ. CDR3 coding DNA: TGTGCCAGCAGCTTAGCGTTGGAAGAGGGCTGGGGGCCCCAGCATTTT. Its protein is CASSLALEEGWGPQHF.

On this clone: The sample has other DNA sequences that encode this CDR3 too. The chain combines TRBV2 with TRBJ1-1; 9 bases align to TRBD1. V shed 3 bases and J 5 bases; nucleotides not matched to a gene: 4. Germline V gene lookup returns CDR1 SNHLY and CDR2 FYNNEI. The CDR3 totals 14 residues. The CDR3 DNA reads TGTGCCAGCAGTGACCCGGACAGGGGTACTGAAGCTTTCTTT. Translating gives CASSDPDRGTEAFF.

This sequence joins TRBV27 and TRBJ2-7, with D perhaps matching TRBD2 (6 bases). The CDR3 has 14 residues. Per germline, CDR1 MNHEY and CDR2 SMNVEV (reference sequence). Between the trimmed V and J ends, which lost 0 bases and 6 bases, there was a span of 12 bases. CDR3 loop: CASSLSGRGAEQYF. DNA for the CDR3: TGTGCCAGCAGTTTATCCGGGAGAGGCGCCGAGCAGTACTTC.